This T cell receptor (beta chain) was recovered during a study of T cell responses to AZD1222 COVID-19 vaccine. Study-level points and caveats: Close to half of spike-specific TCRs reportedly recognize unmutated variant regions. Two AZD1222 administrations were followed by greater Spike-specific TCR breadth and depth. The repertoires were collected only after the peak T cell response. There were mostly white British donors and more females than males, and clonal diversity was possibly underestimated.

Germline values: CDR1 LGHNA, CDR2 YSLEER. With 4 bases clipped from V and 1 base from J, the junction kept 3 bases outside the gene matches. The CDR3 spans 14 residues. Comment on this clone: What it binds is not known.

Here immunoSEQ multiplex PCR was the method, and the copy in TCRdb shows in-frame clones only, minus some. The table has 150,000 or so clones, less than 90% seen once; the top ten hold 5.5%. Sample: peripheral blood, taken on day 0 of MenACWY control vaccination. The clonotype originates from an adult in good health. The chain employs TRBV4-3 and TRBJ1-2; 7 positions match TRBD1. The CDR3: CASSRDRVNYGYTF. The CDR3 DNA reads as TGCGCCAGCAGCCGGGACAGAGTTAACTATGGCTACACCTTC.